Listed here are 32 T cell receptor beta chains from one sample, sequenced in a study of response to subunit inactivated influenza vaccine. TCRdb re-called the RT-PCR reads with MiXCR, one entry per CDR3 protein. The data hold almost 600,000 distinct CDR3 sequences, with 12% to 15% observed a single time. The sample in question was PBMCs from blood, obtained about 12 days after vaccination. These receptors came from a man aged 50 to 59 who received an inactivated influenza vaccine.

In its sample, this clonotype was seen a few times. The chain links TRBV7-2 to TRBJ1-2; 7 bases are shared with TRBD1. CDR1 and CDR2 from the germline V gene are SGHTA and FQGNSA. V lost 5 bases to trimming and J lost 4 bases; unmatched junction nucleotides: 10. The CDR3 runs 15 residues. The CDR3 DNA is TGTGCCAGCAGCCTTTGGGACAGTGGAACCTATGGCTACACCTTC. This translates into CASSLWDSGTYGYTF.

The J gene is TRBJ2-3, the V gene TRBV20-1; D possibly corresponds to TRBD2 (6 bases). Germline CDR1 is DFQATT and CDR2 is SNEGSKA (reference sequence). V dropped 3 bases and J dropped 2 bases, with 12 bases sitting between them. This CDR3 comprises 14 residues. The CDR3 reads CSASPRGYTDTQYF. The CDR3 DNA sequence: TGCAGTGCTAGCCCCCGGGGGTACACAGATACGCAGTATTTT.

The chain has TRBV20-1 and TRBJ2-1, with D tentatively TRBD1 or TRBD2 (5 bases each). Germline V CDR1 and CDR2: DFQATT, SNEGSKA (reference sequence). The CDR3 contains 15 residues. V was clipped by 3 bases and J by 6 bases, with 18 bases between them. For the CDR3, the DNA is TGCAGTGCTAGGCCTTTGAGGGGCAACGTCAATGAGCAGTTCTTC. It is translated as CSARPLRGNVNEQFF.

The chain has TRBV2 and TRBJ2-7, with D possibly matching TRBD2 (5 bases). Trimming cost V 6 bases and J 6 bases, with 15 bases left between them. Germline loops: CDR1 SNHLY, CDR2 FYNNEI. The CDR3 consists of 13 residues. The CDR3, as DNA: TGTGCCAGCAGCCTCGCCCCTGAGGGCGAGCAGTACTTC. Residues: CASSLAPEGEQYF.

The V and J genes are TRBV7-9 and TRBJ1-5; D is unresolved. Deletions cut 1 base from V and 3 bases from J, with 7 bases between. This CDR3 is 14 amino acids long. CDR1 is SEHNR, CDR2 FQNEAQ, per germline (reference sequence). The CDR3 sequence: CASSLGSFNQPQHF. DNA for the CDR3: TGTGCCAGCAGCTTAGGTTCGTTCAATCAGCCCCAGCATTTT.

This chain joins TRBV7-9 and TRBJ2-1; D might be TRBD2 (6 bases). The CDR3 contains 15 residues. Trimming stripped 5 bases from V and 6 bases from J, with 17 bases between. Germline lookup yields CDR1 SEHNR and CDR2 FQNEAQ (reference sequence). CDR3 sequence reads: CASSVLSGPLNEQFF. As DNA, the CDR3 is TGTGCCAGCAGCGTACTTAGCGGCCCCCTCAATGAGCAGTTCTTC. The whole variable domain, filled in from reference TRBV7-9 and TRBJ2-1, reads DTGVSQNPRHKITKRGQNVTFRCDPISEHNRLYWYRQTLGQGPEFLTYFQNEAQLEKSRLLSDRFSAERPKGSFSTLEIQRTEQGDSAMYLCASSVLSGPLNEQFFGPGTRLTVL.

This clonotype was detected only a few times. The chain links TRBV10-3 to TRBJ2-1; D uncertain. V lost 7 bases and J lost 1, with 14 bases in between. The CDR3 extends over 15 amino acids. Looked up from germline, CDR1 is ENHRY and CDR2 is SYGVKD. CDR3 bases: TGTGCCATCACCTCAAGCACCCAGTCCTACAATGAGCAGTTCTTC. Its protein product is CAITSSTQSYNEQFF.

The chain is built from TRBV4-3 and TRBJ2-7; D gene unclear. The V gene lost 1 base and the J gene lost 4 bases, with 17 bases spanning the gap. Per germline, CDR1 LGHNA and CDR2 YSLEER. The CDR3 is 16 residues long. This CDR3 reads CASSQAIPPGMYEQYF. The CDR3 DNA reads TGCGCCAGCAGCCAAGCTATCCCGCCGGGCATGTACGAGCAGTACTTC.

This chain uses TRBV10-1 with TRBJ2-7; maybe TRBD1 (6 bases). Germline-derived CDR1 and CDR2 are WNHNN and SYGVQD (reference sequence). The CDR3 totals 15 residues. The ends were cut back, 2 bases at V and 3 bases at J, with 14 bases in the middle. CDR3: CASSELTGTNYEQYF. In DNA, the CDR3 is TGCGCCAGCAGTGAGCTGACCGGGACAAACTACGAGCAGTACTTC.

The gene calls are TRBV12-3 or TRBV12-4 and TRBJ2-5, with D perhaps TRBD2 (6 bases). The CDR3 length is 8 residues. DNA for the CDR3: TGTGCTCCGGGGGTACCGTACTTC. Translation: CAPGVPYF.

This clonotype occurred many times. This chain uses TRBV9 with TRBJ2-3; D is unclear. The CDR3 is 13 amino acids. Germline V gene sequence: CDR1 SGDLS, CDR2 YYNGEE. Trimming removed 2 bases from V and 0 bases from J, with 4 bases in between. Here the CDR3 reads CASSVSSTDTQYF. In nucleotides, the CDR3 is TGTGCCAGCAGCGTCTCTAGCACAGATACGCAGTATTTT. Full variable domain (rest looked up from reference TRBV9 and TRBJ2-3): DSGVTQTPKHLITATGQRVTLRCSPRSGDLSVYWYQQSLDQGLQFLIQYYNGEERAKGNILERFSAQQFPDLHSELNLSSLELGDSALYFCASSVSSTDTQYFGPGTRLTVL.

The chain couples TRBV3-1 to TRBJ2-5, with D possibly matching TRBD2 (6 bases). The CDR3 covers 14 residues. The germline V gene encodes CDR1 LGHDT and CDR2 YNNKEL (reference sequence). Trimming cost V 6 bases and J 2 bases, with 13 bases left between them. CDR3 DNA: TGTGCCAGCAGTCGACCGGGACTTCAAGAGACCCAGTACTTC. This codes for CASSRPGLQETQYF.

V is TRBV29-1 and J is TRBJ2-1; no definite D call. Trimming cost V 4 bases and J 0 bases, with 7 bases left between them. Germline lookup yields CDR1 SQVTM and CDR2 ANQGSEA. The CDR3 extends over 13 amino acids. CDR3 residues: CSVAESSYNEQFF. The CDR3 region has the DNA TGCAGCGTTGCAGAAAGCTCCTACAATGAGCAGTTCTTC.

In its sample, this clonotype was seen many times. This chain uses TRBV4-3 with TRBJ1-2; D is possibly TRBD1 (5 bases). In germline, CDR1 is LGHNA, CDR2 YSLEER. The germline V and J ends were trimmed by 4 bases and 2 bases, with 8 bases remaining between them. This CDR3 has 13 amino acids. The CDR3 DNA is TGCGCCAGCAGCCGAGAGGGGAACTATGGCTACACCTTC. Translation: CASSREGNYGYTF.

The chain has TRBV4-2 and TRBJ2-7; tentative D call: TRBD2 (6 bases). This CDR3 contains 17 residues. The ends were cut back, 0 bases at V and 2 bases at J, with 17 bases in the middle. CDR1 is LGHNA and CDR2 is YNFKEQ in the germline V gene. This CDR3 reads CASSQDFSGKKPYEQYF. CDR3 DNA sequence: TGTGCCAGCAGCCAAGATTTTAGCGGCAAAAAACCCTACGAGCAGTACTTC.

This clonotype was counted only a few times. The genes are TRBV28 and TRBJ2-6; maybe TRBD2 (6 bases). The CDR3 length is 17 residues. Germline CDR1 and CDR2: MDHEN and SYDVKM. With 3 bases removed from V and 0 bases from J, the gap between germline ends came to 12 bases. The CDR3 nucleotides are TGTGCCAGCAGTTTTCGGGGACTTCCCTCTGGGGCCAACGTCCTGACTTTC. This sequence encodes CASSFRGLPSGANVLTF. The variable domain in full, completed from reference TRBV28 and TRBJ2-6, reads DVKVTQSSRYLVKRTGEKVFLECVQDMDHENMFWYRQDPGLGLRLIYFSYDVKMKEKGDIPEGYSVSREKKERFSLILESASTNQTSMYLCASSFRGLPSGANVLTFGAGSRLTVL.

For the CDR3, the DNA is TGTGCCAGTAGTATGGTTCTTCAGTACAATGAGCAGTTCTTC. It codes for CASSMVLQYNEQFF. The chain couples TRBV19 to TRBJ2-1; D gene ambiguous. The CDR3 extends over 14 amino acids. Germline values: CDR1 LNHDA, CDR2 SQIVND (reference sequence). V was pared by 3 bases and J by 4 bases, with 10 bases between.

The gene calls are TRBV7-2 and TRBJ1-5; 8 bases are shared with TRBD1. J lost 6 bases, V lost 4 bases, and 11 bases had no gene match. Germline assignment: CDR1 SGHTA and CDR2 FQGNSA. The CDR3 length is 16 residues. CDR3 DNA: TGTGCCAGCAGCTCCCCCCAGGGGGCCCTCGGTCAGCCCCAGCATTTT. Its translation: CASSSPQGALGQPQHF.

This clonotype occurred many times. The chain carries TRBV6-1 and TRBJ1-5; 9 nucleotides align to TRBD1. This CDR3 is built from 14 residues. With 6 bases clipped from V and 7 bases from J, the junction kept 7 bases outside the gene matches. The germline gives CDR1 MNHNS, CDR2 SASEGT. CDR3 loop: CASSRQGGAQPQHF. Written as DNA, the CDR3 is TGTGCCAGCAGCCGACAGGGGGGAGCCCAGCCCCAGCATTTT.

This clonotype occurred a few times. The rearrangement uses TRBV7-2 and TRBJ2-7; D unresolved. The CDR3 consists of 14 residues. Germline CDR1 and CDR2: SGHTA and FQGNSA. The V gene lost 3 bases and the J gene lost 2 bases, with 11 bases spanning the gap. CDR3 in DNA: TGTGCCAGCAGCTTTACGGGTCGGGCCTACGAGCAGTACTTC. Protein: CASSFTGRAYEQYF.

In DNA, the CDR3 is TGTGCCAGCAGTTTAGGGGCCTATGGGCAGTTCTTC. It codes for CASSLGAYGQFF. V gene TRBV12-3 or TRBV12-4 combines with J gene TRBJ2-1; the D is unclear. V lost 1 base to trimming and J lost 12 bases, with 10 bases between them. The CDR3 has 12 residues.

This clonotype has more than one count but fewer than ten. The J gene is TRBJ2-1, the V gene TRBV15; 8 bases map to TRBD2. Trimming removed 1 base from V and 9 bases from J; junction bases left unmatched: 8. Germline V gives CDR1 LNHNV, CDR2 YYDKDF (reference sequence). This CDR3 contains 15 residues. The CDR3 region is CATSRVASGSREQFF. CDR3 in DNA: TGTGCCACCAGCAGAGTAGCCAGCGGGAGTCGTGAGCAGTTCTTC.

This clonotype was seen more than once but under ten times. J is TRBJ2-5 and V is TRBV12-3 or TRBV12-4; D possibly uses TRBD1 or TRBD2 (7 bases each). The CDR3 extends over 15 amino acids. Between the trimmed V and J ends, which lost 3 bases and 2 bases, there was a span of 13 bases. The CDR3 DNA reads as TGTGCCAGCAGTTTCGGGGGGACAGTTCAAGAGACCCAGTACTTC. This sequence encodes CASSFGGTVQETQYF.

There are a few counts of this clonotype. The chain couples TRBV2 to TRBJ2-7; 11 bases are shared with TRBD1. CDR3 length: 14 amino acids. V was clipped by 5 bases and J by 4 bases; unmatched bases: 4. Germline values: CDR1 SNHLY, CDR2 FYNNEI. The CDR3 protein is CASSWDRGLYEQYF. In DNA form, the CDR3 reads TGTGCCAGCAGTTGGGACAGGGGGTTATACGAGCAGTACTTC.

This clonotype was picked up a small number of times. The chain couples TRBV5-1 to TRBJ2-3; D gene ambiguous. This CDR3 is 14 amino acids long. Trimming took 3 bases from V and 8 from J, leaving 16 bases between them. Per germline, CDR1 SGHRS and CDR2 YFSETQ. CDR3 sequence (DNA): TGCGCCAGCAGCTCCTACTCGATCCCAGCTACGCAGTATTTT. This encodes CASSSYSIPATQYF.

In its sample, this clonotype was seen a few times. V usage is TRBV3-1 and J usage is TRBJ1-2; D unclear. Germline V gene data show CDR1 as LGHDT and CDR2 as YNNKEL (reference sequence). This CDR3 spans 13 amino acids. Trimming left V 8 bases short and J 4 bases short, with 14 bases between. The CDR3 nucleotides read TGTGCCAGCGCGGACTCTATGGGCTATGGCTACACCTTC. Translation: CASADSMGYGYTF.

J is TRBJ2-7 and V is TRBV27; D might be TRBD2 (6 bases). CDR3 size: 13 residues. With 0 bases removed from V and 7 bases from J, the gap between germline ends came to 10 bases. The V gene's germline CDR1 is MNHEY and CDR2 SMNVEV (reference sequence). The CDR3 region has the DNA TGTGCCAGCAGTTTATCCTACGCGGGGGAGCAGTACTTC. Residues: CASSLSYAGEQYF.

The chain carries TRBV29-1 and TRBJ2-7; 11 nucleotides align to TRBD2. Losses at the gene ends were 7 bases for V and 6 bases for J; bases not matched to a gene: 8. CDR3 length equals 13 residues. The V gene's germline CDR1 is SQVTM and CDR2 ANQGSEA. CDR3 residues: CSALAGVLLEQYF. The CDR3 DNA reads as TGCAGCGCACTAGCGGGAGTCCTCCTCGAGCAGTACTTC.

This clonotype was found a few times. CDR3 protein: CSPLSGTSGTEQFF. The CDR3 DNA reads as TGCAGCCCTCTATCCGGGACTAGCGGGACTGAGCAGTTCTTC. The chain carries TRBV29-1 and TRBJ2-1; 13 bases fit TRBD2. The ends lost 8 bases at V and 9 bases at J; junction bases unmatched: 10. Germline V lookup: CDR1 SQVTM, CDR2 ANQGSEA. CDR3 length: 14 residues.

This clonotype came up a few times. The CDR3 region is CASRPTSGEYNEQFF. CDR3 coding DNA: TGTGCCAGCAGACCAACTAGCGGGGAGTACAATGAGCAGTTCTTC. The V and J genes are TRBV6-1 and TRBJ2-1; 10 nucleotides line up with TRBD2. Germline V CDR1 and CDR2: MNHNS, SASEGT. The CDR3 is 15 amino acids. The J segment lost 4 bases and the V segment lost 6 bases, leaving 6 bases of the junction unmatched.

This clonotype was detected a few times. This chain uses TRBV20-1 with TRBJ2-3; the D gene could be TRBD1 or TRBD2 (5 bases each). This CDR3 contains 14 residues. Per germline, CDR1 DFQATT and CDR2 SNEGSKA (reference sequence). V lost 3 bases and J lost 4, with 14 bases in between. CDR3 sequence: CSARGPSSADTQYF. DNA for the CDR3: TGCAGTGCTAGGGGACCGTCCAGTGCAGATACGCAGTATTTT.

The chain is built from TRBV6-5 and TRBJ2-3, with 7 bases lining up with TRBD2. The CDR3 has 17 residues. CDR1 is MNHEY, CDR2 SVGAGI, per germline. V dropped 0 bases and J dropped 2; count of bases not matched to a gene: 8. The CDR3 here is CASSYSAPGRDTDTQYF. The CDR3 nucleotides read TGTGCCAGCAGTTACTCGGCTCCTGGGAGGGACACAGATACGCAGTATTTT.